Below, 31 T cell receptor beta chains from the same sample are listed, as sequenced in a study of cytomegalovirus exposure and HLA in healthy donors. Clones were read by immunoSEQ multiplex PCR, and TCRdb kept only the in-frame ones, dropping some. The sample yields 150,000 to 180,000 clones, roughly 84% seen once. Source material: PBMCs. The receptors shown here come from a human donor in good health.

This chain links TRBV18 with TRBJ2-7; D perhaps matches TRBD1 (6 bases). The ends were cut back, 5 bases at V and 6 bases at J, with 14 bases in the middle. Germline CDR1 reads KGHSH; CDR2 reads LQKENI. The CDR3 length is 13 residues. For the CDR3, the DNA is TGTGCCAGCTCATCAATACAGGGAGCCGAGCAGTACTTC. It codes for CASSSIQGAEQYF. The variable domain in full, completed from reference TRBV18 and TRBJ2-7, reads NAGVMQNPRHLVRRRGQEARLRCSPMKGHSHVYWYRQLPEEGLKFMVYLQKENIIDESGMPKERFSAEFPKEGPSILRIQQVVRGDSAAYFCASSSIQGAEQYFGPGTRLTVT.

V is TRBV6-6 and J is TRBJ2-6, with D hard to call. V dropped 0 bases and J dropped 2 bases, with 5 bases sitting between them. CDR1 and CDR2 from the germline V gene are MNHNY and SVGAGI (reference sequence). This CDR3 spans 15 amino acids. CDR3 loop: CASSYSRAGANVLTF. Written as DNA, the CDR3 is TGTGCCAGCAGTTACTCCCGGGCTGGGGCCAACGTCCTGACTTTC.

This clone was seen just once. V and J are TRBV9 and TRBJ1-3; a possible D gene is TRBD1 (6 bases). The V gene lost 1 base and the J gene lost 1 base, with 9 bases spanning the gap. The CDR3 length is 15 residues. Germline CDR1 and CDR2: SGDLS and YYNGEE. DNA of the CDR3: TGTGCCAGCAGCGTAACAACAGGGTCTGGAAACACCATATATTTT. Translation gives CASSVTTGSGNTIYF.

The chain employs TRBV2 and TRBJ1-2; tentatively, D is TRBD1 (6 bases). The CDR3 has 15 residues. Trimming took 5 bases from V and 7 from J, leaving 20 bases between them. Germline values: CDR1 SNHLY, CDR2 FYNNEI. The CDR3 is CASSPQGYPLSGYTF. In DNA, the CDR3 is TGTGCCAGCAGTCCCCAGGGGTATCCGCTCTCTGGCTACACCTTC.

The chain carries TRBV28 and TRBJ1-3, with 7 positions matching TRBD1. CDR3 size: 15 residues. CDR1 is MDHEN and CDR2 is SYDVKM in the germline V gene. Trimming took 8 bases from V and 2 from J; bases not matched to a gene: 9. The CDR3 DNA reads TGTGCCAGCGGAGCATCGACAGGGACTGGAAACACCATATATTTT. Translation gives CASGASTGTGNTIYF.

Remarks on this clone: One base away lies a much larger clone, so this may be a sequencing read error. V gene TRBV28 combines with J gene TRBJ2-7; D is unresolved. The CDR3 has 13 amino acids. Germline CDR1 and CDR2: MDHEN and SYDVKM. Trimming pared 2 bases from V and 2 bases from J, leaving 7 bases between. The CDR3 sequence: CASSLGRTYEQYF. The CDR3 coding sequence is TGTGCCAGCAGTTTAGGCAGGACCTACGAGCAGTACTTC.

The CDR3 protein is CASSPGTASYEQYF. The CDR3 DNA reads as TGCGCCAGCAGCCCCGGGACAGCCTCCTACGAGCAGTACTTC. The V and J genes are TRBV5-1 and TRBJ2-7; 7 bases are shared with TRBD1. CDR3 length: 14 amino acids. Unmatched junction bases numbered 4, after V lost 4 bases and J lost 0 bases. Germline CDR1 SGHRS, CDR2 YFSETQ.

The chain joins TRBV15 to TRBJ2-3; 11 nucleotides match TRBD1. The ends lost 5 bases at V and 3 bases at J; junction bases unmatched: 7. This CDR3 has 16 amino acids. The germline V gene has CDR1 LNHNV and CDR2 YYDKDF (reference sequence). In nucleotides, the CDR3 is TGTGCCACCAGCCCAGGGACAGGGGGATATACAGATACGCAGTATTTT. Amino acid sequence: CATSPGTGGYTDTQYF.

The rearrangement links TRBV7-3 to TRBJ2-3; 7 nucleotides agree with TRBD2. The V segment lost 5 bases and the J segment 1 base; nucleotides outside the gene matches: 12. This CDR3 contains 17 residues. Germline V gene sequence: CDR1 SGHTA, CDR2 FQGTGA. Here the CDR3 reads CASSPIVTSVGTDTQYF. The CDR3 nucleotides read TGTGCCAGCAGCCCTATTGTAACTAGCGTGGGCACAGATACGCAGTATTTT.

The chain employs TRBV11-3 and TRBJ2-2; D remains unclear. Germline V lookup: CDR1 SGHNT, CDR2 YENEEA. Trimming took 3 bases from V and 3 from J, leaving 11 bases between them. This CDR3 spans 15 amino acids. CDR3 in amino acids: CASSFSPIDTGELFF. CDR3 nucleotides: TGTGCCAGCAGCTTTTCCCCAATTGACACCGGGGAGCTGTTTTTT.

V usage is TRBV9 and J usage is TRBJ2-7; 13 nucleotides match TRBD2. This CDR3 is built from 18 residues. Germline CDR1 SGDLS, CDR2 YYNGEE. With 3 bases clipped from V and 5 bases from J, the junction kept 14 bases outside the gene matches. The CDR3 region is CASSGGTTSGRAGHEQYF. In nucleotides, the CDR3 is TGTGCCAGCAGCGGGGGGACCACTAGCGGGAGGGCCGGGCACGAGCAGTACTTC.

The chain has TRBV27 and TRBJ1-5; the D is unclear. The CDR3 extends over 15 amino acids. The ends were cut back, 0 bases at V and 5 bases at J, with 11 bases in the middle. Germline CDR1 MNHEY, CDR2 SMNVEV (reference sequence). The CDR3 sequence is CASSLSAGAHQPQHF. The CDR3 coding sequence is TGTGCCAGCAGTTTATCGGCAGGTGCCCATCAGCCCCAGCATTTT.

The rearrangement links TRBV29-1 to TRBJ1-1; unclear D gene. The CDR3 runs 13 residues. V was shortened by 6 bases and J by 0 bases, with 11 bases between the two germline ends. Per the germline V gene, CDR1 is SQVTM and CDR2 is ANQGSEA. CDR3 bases: TGCAGCGTCTCGGGAGTCCTGAACACTGAAGCTTTCTTT. Protein product: CSVSGVLNTEAFF.

The V and J genes are TRBV29-1 and TRBJ1-1; D is perhaps TRBD1 (6 bases). Germline V lookup: CDR1 SQVTM, CDR2 ANQGSEA. V gave up 6 bases and J gave up 0 bases, with 11 bases separating them. This CDR3 spans 13 amino acids. The CDR3 bases are TGCAGCGTGTACAGGGATATGAACACTGAAGCTTTCTTT. Amino acids: CSVYRDMNTEAFF.

In DNA form, the CDR3 reads TGTGCCAGCAGTGCTGACAGGAACACTGAAGCTTTCTTT. Translating gives CASSADRNTEAFF. This chain connects TRBV7-3 to TRBJ1-1, with TRBD1 as a possible D gene (5 bases). CDR1 and CDR2 (germline): SGHTA, FQGTGA. The CDR3 is 13 residues long. V lost 6 bases and J lost 1, with 9 bases in between.

This clone was observed a single time. The V gene is TRBV5-4, the J gene TRBJ2-3, with TRBD1 as a possible D gene (6 bases). Germline lookup yields CDR1 SGHNT and CDR2 YYREEE (reference sequence). Trimming removed 4 bases at V and 0 bases at J, with 15 bases between. The CDR3 totals 16 residues. The CDR3 is CASSLGTRRSTDTQYF. In DNA form, the CDR3 reads TGTGCCAGCAGCCTGGGGACACGAAGAAGCACAGATACGCAGTATTTT.

A few counts support this clone. The chain recombines TRBV6-5 with TRBJ2-7; 12 bases are shared with TRBD1. The V gene's germline CDR1 is MNHEY and CDR2 SVGAGI. J was trimmed by 7 bases and V by 6 bases; bases with no gene match: 7. There are 14 residues in the CDR3. The CDR3 nucleotides are TGTGCCAGCAGAACGGGACAGGGGGCGGGGGAGCAGTACTTC. Translated, it gives CASRTGQGAGEQYF.

This clone was seen just once. The chain is built from TRBV19 and TRBJ2-5; TRBD1 matches 9 bases. Germline values: CDR1 LNHDA, CDR2 SQIVND (reference sequence). The CDR3 has 15 amino acids. Trimming cost V 4 bases and J 5 bases; bases outside gene matches: 8. The CDR3 is CASSKNRGLSETQYF. The CDR3 nucleotides read TGTGCCAGTAGTAAGAACAGGGGGCTTAGCGAGACCCAGTACTTC.

V and J are TRBV7-9 and TRBJ1-2; no firm D call. This CDR3 spans 17 amino acids. Germline V gene sequence: CDR1 SEHNR, CDR2 FQNEAQ (reference sequence). Trimming removed 5 bases at V and 1 base at J, with 20 bases between. CDR3 region: CASSPAPRRANNYGYTF. CDR3 DNA: TGTGCCAGCAGCCCGGCCCCCCGGAGGGCTAATAACTATGGCTACACCTTC.

The chain employs TRBV7-2 and TRBJ2-1; TRBD1 matches at 7 bases. J lost 10 bases, V lost 2 bases, and 5 bases had no gene match. This CDR3 has 13 amino acids. Germline V gene sequence: CDR1 SGHTA, CDR2 FQGNSA. CDR3 loop: CASSLTGAGEQFF. CDR3 DNA: TGTGCCAGCAGCTTAACAGGGGCTGGGGAGCAGTTCTTC.

This clone is a singleton in its sample. The CDR3 loop reads CASSRGLAGSTSSYEQYF. Here the CDR3 DNA reads TGTGCCAGCAGCCGAGGACTAGCGGGATCAACCAGCTCCTACGAGCAGTACTTC. V is TRBV5-4 and J is TRBJ2-7; 12 bases match TRBD2. The CDR3 totals 18 residues. V trimming: 4 bases; J trimming: 0 bases; junction bases outside the gene matches: 11. From germline, CDR1 is SGHNT and CDR2 YYREEE (reference sequence).

The chain uses TRBV5-1 and TRBJ2-2; a possible D gene is TRBD1 (5 bases). CDR3 size: 13 residues. From germline, CDR1 is SGHRS and CDR2 YFSETQ. The V and J ends lost 0 bases and 9 bases respectively, with 9 bases between them. As DNA, the CDR3 is TGCGCCAGCAGCTTGGATTGGGGCCGGGAGCTGTTTTTT. Its protein is CASSLDWGRELFF.

This clone was recorded once. The gene calls are TRBV4-3 and TRBJ1-6; tentatively, D is TRBD1 (5 bases). Germline assignment: CDR1 LGHNA and CDR2 YSLEER. V was clipped by 4 bases and J by 8 bases, with 12 bases between them. This CDR3 region has 14 residues. The CDR3 loop is CASSLGWGDSPLHF. CDR3 DNA sequence: TGCGCCAGCAGCCTAGGGTGGGGGGATTCACCCCTCCACTTT.

The rearrangement links TRBV19 to TRBJ2-1; TRBD2 aligns across 13 bases. The CDR3 consists of 15 residues. Germline CDR1 and CDR2: LNHDA and SQIVND (reference sequence). V lost 6 bases, J lost 4 bases, and 3 bases stayed unmatched. CDR3 in amino acids: CASREGLAGYNEQFF. CDR3 in DNA: TGTGCCAGTAGAGAGGGACTAGCGGGGTACAATGAGCAGTTCTTC. The full variable domain, completed using reference TRBV19 and TRBJ2-1, is DGGITQSPKYLFRKEGQNVTLSCEQNLNHDAMYWYRQDPGQGLRLIYYSQIVNDFQKGDIAEGYSVSREKKESFPLTVTSAQKNPTAFYLCASREGLAGYNEQFFGPGTRLTVL.

The rearrangement links TRBV9 to TRBJ2-3; the D gene is possibly TRBD2 (5 bases). The CDR3 length is 12 residues. Trimming left V 5 bases short and J 5 bases short, with 9 bases between. The V gene's germline CDR1 is SGDLS and CDR2 YYNGEE. CDR3 nucleotides: TGTGCCAGCAGTCGGGGTCGAGATACGCAGTATTTT. As protein: CASSRGRDTQYF.

This chain connects TRBV5-4 to TRBJ2-1, with 10 bases matching TRBD2. J was trimmed by 5 bases and V by 5 bases; bases with no gene match: 4. CDR1 and CDR2 from the germline V gene are SGHNT and YYREEE (reference sequence). The CDR3 has 14 amino acids. CDR3 sequence reads: CASSPTSGDNEQFF. DNA of the CDR3: TGTGCCAGCAGTCCTACTAGCGGGGACAATGAGCAGTTCTTC.

This chain uses TRBV4-1 with TRBJ2-5; 11 bases fit TRBD2. Germline values: CDR1 MGHRA, CDR2 YSYEKL. The ends lost 3 bases at V and 4 bases at J; junction bases unmatched: 7. CDR3 length: 16 residues. CDR3 bases: TGCGCCAGCAGCCAGGTCATAGCGGGGGGGCGAGAGACCCAGTACTTC. As protein: CASSQVIAGGRETQYF.

The chain recombines TRBV5-1 with TRBJ1-1, with TRBD1 identical over 7 bases. Germline V gene sequence: CDR1 SGHRS, CDR2 YFSETQ. Losses at the gene ends were 4 bases for V and 4 bases for J; bases not matched to a gene: 7. This CDR3 spans 14 amino acids. The CDR3 region is CASSPPTGVTEAFF. CDR3 sequence (DNA): TGCGCCAGCAGCCCTCCCACAGGGGTCACTGAAGCTTTCTTT. Full variable domain (remainder filled in from reference TRBV5-1 and TRBJ1-1): KAGVTQTPRYLIKTRGQQVTLSCSPISGHRSVSWYQQTPGQGLQFLFEYFSETQRNKGNFPGRFSGRQFSNSRSEMNVSTLELGDSALYLCASSPPTGVTEAFFGQGTRLTVV.

This clone turned up a few times. The gene calls are TRBV18 and TRBJ1-1; possible D gene TRBD1, 5 bases. Trimming removed 3 bases from V and 4 bases from J, with 9 bases in between. This CDR3 is built from 13 residues. Germline lookup yields CDR1 KGHSH and CDR2 LQKENI. CDR3 sequence: CASSPAGLTEAFF. The CDR3 DNA reads TGTGCCAGCTCACCTGCGGGACTCACTGAAGCTTTCTTT.

The gene calls are TRBV5-6 and TRBJ1-6; D is undetermined. The V end lost 1 base, the J end lost 10 bases, and 9 bases lay between the germline ends. This CDR3 spans 13 amino acids. The germline gives CDR1 SGHDT, CDR2 YYEEEE. The CDR3 coding sequence is TGTGCCAGCAGCTTGATGGTGGCATCACCCCTCCACTTT. It is translated as CASSLMVASPLHF.

The chain carries TRBV28 and TRBJ1-1; D is unclear. The CDR3 consists of 14 residues. The germline CDR1 and CDR2 sequences are MDHEN and SYDVKM. The ends were cut back, 1 base at V and 4 bases at J, with 10 bases in the middle. DNA for the CDR3: TGTGCCAGCAGTTTATCTGGGAGGCCCACTGAAGCTTTCTTT. This gives the protein CASSLSGRPTEAFF. The full variable domain, in which reference TRBV28 and TRBJ1-1 provide the parts outside the CDR3, is DVKVTQSSRYLVKRTGEKVFLECVQDMDHENMFWYRQDPGLGLRLIYFSYDVKMKEKGDIPEGYSVSREKKERFSLILESASTNQTSMYLCASSLSGRPTEAFFGQGTRLTVV.